The clone carrying this T cell receptor beta chain was seen only a few times. Its antigen is still unknown. This sample was included in a study of beta chain features in type 1 diabetes. General study points: Here, the possible influence of HLA type (on TCRB rearrangement) remained unresolved.

As every portion of the isolated RNA was reverse transcribed, the sequencing read expressed TCRB transcripts. The method was immunoSEQ multiplex PCR; TCRdb's version includes in-frame clones alone and lacks a portion of them. The data hold about 110,000 clones, with almost 40% observed a single time. V lost 4 bases to trimming and J lost 0 bases, with 13 bases between them. The V gene's germline CDR1 is SNHLY and CDR2 FYNNEI. CDR3 length: 16 amino acids. The receptor was derived from a woman younger than 30 in good health. Sequenced sample: stem cell memory CD4+ T cells from blood. J is TRBJ1-5 and V is TRBV2; tentative D call: TRBD1 (6 bases). The CDR3: CASSGATGFSNQPQHF. DNA of the CDR3: TGTGCCAGCAGTGGCGCGACAGGATTTAGCAATCAGCCCCAGCATTTT.